This T cell receptor (beta chain) was recorded in a study of shared clonotypes between healthy human individuals. Study results and limitations: Generally, naive subsets came out with larger estimated richness than memory subsets. Researchers sampled only blood; tissue repertoires likely differ. Despite large depth, rarefaction showed incomplete sorted-subset sequencing.

Comments on this clone: Its specificity is unknown.

As processed by the authors: As immunoSEQ supplied junction-only sequences (without quality scores), filtering differed. The repertoire was sequenced with immunoSEQ multiplex PCR; TCRdb's copy has only in-frame clones and lacks some. The V and J calls and clone size are taken from that table; D and trimming were inferred from the DNA. Found here are about 2.2 million clones, just over 90% of them singletons; the top ten hold 1.5% to 2%. Germline V lookup: CDR1 SGHRS, CDR2 YFSETQ. V shed 1 base and J shed 7 bases, with 14 bases lying between them. This CDR3 comprises 15 residues. CD8 cells classed as naive were CD45RO-negative and positively selected for CCR7, excluding terminally differentiated effector memory CD45RA+ cells.

The gene calls are TRBV5-1 and TRBJ2-2; D is unresolved. The receptor was derived from a man between 18 and 29 years old in good health. Some clones in this sample may be carry-over from other donors' samples. What was sequenced was naive CD8+ T cells from PBMCs. The CDR3 loop is CASSLLEDMSGELFF. CDR3 in DNA: TGCGCCAGCAGCTTGCTCGAGGATATGAGCGGGGAGCTGTTTTTT.